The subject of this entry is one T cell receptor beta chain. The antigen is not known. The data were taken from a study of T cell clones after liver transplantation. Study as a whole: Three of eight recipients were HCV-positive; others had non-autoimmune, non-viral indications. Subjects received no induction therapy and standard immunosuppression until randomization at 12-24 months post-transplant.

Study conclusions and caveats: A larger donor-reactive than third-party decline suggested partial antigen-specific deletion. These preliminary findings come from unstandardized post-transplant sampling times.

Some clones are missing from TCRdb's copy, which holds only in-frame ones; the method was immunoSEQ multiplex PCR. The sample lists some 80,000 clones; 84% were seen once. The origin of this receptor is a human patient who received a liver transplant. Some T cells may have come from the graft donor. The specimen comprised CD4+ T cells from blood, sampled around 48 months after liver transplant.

The CDR3 nucleotides are TGTGCCAGCAGCCTAGGGCAACTAGCCGAAGAGACCCAGTACTTC. This codes for CASSLGQLAEETQYF. V and J are TRBV5-4 and TRBJ2-5; possible D gene TRBD2, 6 bases. The CDR3 extends over 15 amino acids. Trimming took 4 bases from V and 3 from J, leaving 16 bases between them. Germline V gene data show CDR1 as SGHNT and CDR2 as YYREEE (reference sequence).